The sample holds many counts of the clone carrying this TCR beta chain. Its antigen remains unidentified. Unmatched junction bases numbered 12, after V lost 5 bases and J lost 5 bases. The CDR3 is made up of 15 amino acids. CDR1 is MDHEN, CDR2 SYDVKM, per germline. MiXCR, applied by TCRdb to the RACE reads, yields one record per CDR3 protein. The data show 200,000 to 300,000 distinct CDR3 sequences, with 7% to 10% seen just once and 2.3% held by the top ten. Sample time point: pre-sensitization, week 0. Treatment given: therapeutic diphenylcyclopropenone sensitization with weekly scalp DPC. This entry belongs to a study of human T cells and chemical hapten exposure. Study in general: Weekly diphenylcyclopropenone doses were given to patients' scalps across the roughly 25-week study. Small volume differences among pooled libraries mainly caused per-sample TCR yield variation. Points from the study as a whole: PT1 expanded TCR counts correlated positively with patch test score. TCRs above 1 in 1000 frequency stayed constant with DPC sensitization.

This sample comprised whole blood, obtained in connection with sensitization to the hapten diphenylcyclopropenone (DPC). The rearrangement joins TRBV28 to TRBJ2-7; 7 bases agree with TRBD1. The TCR was taken from a woman in her thirties or forties with alopecia areata. Some clones in this sample may be carry-over from other donors' samples. CDR3 sequence: CASSPAGTEIHEQYF. DNA for the CDR3: TGTGCCAGCAGTCCGGCCGGGACAGAAATCCACGAGCAGTACTTC.